There are a few counts of the clone carrying this T cell receptor (beta chain). No antigen is known for it. This specimen belongs to a study of somatic mutations in cytotoxic T cells in rheumatoid arthritis. General study findings and limits: Levels of CD8+ T-cell clonality in rheumatoid arthritis patients were statistically indistinguishable from those seen in age-matched healthy controls, with no significant difference. Healthy controls showed no age-related rise in CD8+ clonality, whereas rheumatoid arthritis patients did. Each of about an eighth of the 65 patients had a largest CD8+ clone that made up more than 20% of CD8+ cells.

Germline loops: CDR1 MGHRA, CDR2 YSYEKL. This CDR3 comprises 16 residues. V was cut by 2 bases and J by 5 bases, with 19 bases left in between. The table came from immunoSEQ multiplex PCR; TCRdb's copy has only in-frame clones and leaves some out. The sample carries roughly 14,000 clones, 60% to 80% recorded once. This clonotype originated in an adult with rheumatoid arthritis. Sequencing used CD8+ T cells sorted from blood. This sequence joins TRBV4-1 and TRBJ2-7; D is perhaps TRBD1 (6 bases). The CDR3 here is CASSQRPAGAVNEQYF. DNA for the CDR3: TGCGCCAGCAGCCAAAGGCCCGCAGGGGCCGTGAACGAGCAGTACTTC.